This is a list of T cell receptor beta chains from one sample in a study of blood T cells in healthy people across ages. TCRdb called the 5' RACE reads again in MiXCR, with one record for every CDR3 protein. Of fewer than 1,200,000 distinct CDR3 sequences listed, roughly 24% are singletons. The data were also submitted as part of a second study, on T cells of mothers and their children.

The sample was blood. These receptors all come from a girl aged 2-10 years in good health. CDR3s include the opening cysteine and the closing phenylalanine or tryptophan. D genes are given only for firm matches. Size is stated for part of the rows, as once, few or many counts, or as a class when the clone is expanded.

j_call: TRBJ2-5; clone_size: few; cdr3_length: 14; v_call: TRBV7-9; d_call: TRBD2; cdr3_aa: CASSVRGVRETQYF; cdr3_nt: TGTGCCAGCAGCGTCCGGGGGGTCCGAGAGACCCAGTACTTC
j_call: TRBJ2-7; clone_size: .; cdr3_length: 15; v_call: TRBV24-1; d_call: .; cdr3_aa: CATSRRGQTPYEQYF; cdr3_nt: TGTGCCACCAGTAGAAGGGGACAAACCCCCTACGAGCAGTACTTC
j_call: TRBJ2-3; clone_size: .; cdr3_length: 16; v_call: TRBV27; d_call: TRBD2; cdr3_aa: CASSLSFSSGWDTQYF; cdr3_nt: TGTGCCAGCAGTTTATCGTTTTCTAGCGGGTGGGATACGCAGTATTTT
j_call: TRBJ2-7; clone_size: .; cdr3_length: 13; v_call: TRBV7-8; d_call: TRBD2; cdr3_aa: CASSLLAGAEQYF; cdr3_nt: TGTGCCAGCAGCTTACTAGCGGGGGCCGAGCAGTACTTC
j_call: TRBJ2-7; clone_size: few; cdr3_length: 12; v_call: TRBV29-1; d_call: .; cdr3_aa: CSVRGQTYEQYF; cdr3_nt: TGCAGCGTTCGGGGCCAAACCTACGAGCAGTACTTC
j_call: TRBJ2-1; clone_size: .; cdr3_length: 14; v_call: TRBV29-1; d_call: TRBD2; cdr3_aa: CSVKQRDVNNEQFF; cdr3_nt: TGCAGCGTTAAACAGCGGGATGTCAACAATGAGCAGTTCTTC
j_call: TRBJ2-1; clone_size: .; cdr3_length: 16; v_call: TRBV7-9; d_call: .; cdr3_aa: CASSPRDGTSYNEQFF; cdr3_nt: TGTGCCAGCAGCCCTCGGGACGGTACCTCCTACAATGAGCAGTTCTTC
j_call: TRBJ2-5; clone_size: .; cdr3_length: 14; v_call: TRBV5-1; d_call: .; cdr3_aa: CASSLAPFQETQYF; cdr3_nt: TGCGCCAGCAGCTTGGCCCCTTTCCAAGAGACCCAGTACTTC
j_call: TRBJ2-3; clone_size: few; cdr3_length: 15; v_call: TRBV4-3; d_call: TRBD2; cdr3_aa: CASSPSAGGWNTQYF; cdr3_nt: TGCGCCAGCAGCCCGTCCGCGGGGGGCTGGAATACGCAGTATTTT
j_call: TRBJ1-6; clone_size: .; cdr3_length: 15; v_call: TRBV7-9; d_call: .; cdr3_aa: CASSATGPNNSPLHF; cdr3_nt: TGTGCCAGCAGCGCAACCGGGCCGAATAATTCACCCCTCCACTTT
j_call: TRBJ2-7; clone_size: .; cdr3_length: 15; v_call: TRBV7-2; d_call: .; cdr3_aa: CASSLGGGAVYEQYF; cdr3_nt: TGTGCCAGCAGCTTAGGGGGGGGCGCAGTCTACGAGCAGTACTTC
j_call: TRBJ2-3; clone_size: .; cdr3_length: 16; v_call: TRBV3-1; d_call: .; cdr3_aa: CASSQTYGGALDTQYF; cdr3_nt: TGTGCCAGCAGCCAAACCTATGGAGGGGCTTTGGATACGCAGTATTTT
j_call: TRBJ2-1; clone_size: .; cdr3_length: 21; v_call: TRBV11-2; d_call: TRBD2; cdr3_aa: CASSLVPGTSGSRGSYNEQFF; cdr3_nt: TGTGCCAGCAGCTTAGTACCCGGGACTAGCGGGAGTCGGGGCTCCTACAATGAGCAGTTCTTC
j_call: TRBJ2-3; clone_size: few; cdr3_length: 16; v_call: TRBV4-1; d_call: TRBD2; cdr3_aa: CASSQKSVGRVDTQYF; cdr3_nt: TGCGCCAGCAGCCAAAAATCCGTCGGGAGGGTAGATACGCAGTATTTT
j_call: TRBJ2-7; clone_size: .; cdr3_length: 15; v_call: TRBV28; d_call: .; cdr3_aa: CASSPRLGGEYEQYF; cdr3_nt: TGTGCCAGCAGTCCCCGCTTAGGAGGGGAGTACGAGCAGTACTTC
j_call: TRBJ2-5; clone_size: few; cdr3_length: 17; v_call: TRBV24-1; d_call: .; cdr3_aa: CATSDWKGRGGQETQYF; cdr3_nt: TGTGCCACCAGTGATTGGAAAGGCAGGGGAGGACAAGAGACCCAGTACTTC
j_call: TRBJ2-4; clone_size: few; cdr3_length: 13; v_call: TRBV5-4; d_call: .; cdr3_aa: CASSLNTENIQYF; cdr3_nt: TGTGCCAGCAGCTTAAACACAGAAAACATTCAGTACTTC
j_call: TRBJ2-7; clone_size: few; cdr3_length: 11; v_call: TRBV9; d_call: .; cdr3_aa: CASSVGAEQYF; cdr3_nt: TGTGCCAGCAGCGTAGGAGCCGAGCAGTACTTC
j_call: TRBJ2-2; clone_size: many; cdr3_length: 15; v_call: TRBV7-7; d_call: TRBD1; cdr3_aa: CASSLGTGNTGELFF; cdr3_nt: TGTGCTAGCAGCCTAGGGACAGGGAACACCGGGGAGCTGTTTTTT
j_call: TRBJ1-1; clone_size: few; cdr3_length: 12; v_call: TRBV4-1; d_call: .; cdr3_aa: CASSLMGDEAFF; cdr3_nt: TGCGCCAGCAGCCTTATGGGGGATGAAGCTTTCTTT
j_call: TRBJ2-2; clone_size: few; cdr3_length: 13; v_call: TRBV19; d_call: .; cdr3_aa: CASLGQNTGELFF; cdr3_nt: TGTGCCAGTCTGGGACAGAACACCGGGGAGCTGTTTTTT
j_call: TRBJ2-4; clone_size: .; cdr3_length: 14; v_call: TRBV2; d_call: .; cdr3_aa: CASSESWRLNIQYF; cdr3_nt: TGTGCCAGCAGTGAATCTTGGAGGCTGAACATTCAGTACTTC
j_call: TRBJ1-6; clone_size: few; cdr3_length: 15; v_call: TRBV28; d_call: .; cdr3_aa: CASSRMSEGYSPLHF; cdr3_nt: TGTGCCAGCAGCCGTATGTCGGAGGGATACTCACCCCTCCACTTT
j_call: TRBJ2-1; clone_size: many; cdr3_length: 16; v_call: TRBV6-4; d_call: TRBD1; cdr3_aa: CASSDSTGGNSNEQFF; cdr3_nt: TGTGCCAGCAGTGACTCAACAGGGGGAAACAGTAATGAGCAGTTCTTC
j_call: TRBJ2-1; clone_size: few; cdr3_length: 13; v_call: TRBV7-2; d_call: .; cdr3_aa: CASSLEGLFEQFF; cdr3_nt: TGTGCCAGCAGCTTAGAGGGACTCTTTGAGCAGTTCTTC
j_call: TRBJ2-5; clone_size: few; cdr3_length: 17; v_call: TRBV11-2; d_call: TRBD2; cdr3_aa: CASSSPYGLAGSETQYF; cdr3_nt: TGTGCCAGCAGCTCGCCGTACGGACTAGCGGGCTCAGAGACCCAGTACTTC
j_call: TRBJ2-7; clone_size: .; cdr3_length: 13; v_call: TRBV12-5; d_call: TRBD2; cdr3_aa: CASASGRAYEQYF; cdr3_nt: TGTGCTAGTGCTAGCGGGAGAGCCTACGAGCAGTACTTC
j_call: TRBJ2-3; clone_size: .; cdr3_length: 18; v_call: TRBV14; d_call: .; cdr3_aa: CASSQVRGRGGPTDTQYF; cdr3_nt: TGTGCCAGCAGCCAAGTGCGGGGGCGCGGAGGGCCCACAGATACGCAGTATTTT
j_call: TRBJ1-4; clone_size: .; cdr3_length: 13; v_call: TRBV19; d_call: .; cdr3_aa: CASRGRTNEKLFF; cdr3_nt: TGCGCCAGTAGGGGGAGAACTAATGAAAAACTGTTTTTT
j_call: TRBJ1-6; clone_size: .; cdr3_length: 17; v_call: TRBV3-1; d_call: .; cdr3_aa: CASRRDFGRAVPSPLHF; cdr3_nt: TGTGCCAGCAGACGTGACTTCGGACGGGCAGTTCCCTCACCCCTCCACTTT
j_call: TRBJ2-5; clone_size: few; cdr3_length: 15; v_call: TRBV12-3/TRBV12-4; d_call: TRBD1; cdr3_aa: CASSHDRDLQETQYF; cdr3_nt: TGTGCCAGCAGTCACGACAGGGACCTACAAGAGACCCAGTACTTC
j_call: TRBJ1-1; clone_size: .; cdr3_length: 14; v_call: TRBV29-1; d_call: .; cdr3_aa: CSVRQDQYPREAFF; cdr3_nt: TGCAGCGTCCGACAGGATCAATATCCCCGTGAAGCTTTCTTT
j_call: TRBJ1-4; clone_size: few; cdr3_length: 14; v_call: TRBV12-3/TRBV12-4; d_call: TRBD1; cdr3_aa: CASTGQGSYEKLFF; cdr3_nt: TGTGCCAGCACCGGACAGGGGAGTTACGAAAAACTGTTTTTT
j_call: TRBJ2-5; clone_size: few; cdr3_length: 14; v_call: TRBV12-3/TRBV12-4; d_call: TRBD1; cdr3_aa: CASRRDRAGETQYF; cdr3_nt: TGTGCCAGCAGGAGAGACAGGGCAGGCGAGACCCAGTACTTC
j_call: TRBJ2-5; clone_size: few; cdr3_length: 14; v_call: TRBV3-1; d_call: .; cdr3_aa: CASSPQTLQETQYF; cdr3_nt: TGTGCCAGCAGCCCCCAGACACTACAAGAGACCCAGTACTTC
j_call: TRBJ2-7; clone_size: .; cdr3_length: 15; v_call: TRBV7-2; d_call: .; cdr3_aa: CASSLDRGIPYEQYF; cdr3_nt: TGTGCCAGCAGCTTAGATCGGGGGATCCCTTACGAGCAGTACTTC
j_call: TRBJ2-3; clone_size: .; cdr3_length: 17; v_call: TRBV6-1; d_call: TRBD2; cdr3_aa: CASRPRLAGVRADTQYF; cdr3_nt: TGTGCCAGCAGGCCCCGACTAGCGGGAGTCCGAGCAGATACGCAGTATTTT
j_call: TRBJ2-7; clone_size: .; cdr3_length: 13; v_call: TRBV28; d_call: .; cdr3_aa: CASSLMNIYEQYF; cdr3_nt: TGTGCCAGCAGTTTGATGAACATATACGAGCAGTACTTC
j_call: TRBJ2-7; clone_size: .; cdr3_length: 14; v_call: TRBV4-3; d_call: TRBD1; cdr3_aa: CASSQRTGDYEQYF; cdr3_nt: TGCGCCAGCAGCCAGAGGACAGGAGACTACGAGCAGTACTTC
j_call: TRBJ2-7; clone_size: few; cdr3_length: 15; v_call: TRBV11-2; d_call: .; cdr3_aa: CASSLSPISSYEQYF; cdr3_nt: TGTGCCAGCAGCTTAAGTCCGATCAGCTCCTACGAGCAGTACTTC
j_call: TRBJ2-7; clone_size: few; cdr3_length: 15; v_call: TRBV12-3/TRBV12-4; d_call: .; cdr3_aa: CASSFSSTSHYEQYF; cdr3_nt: TGTGCCAGCAGTTTTAGCTCAACGAGTCACTACGAGCAGTACTTC
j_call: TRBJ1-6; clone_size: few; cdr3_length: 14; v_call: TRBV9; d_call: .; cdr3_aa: CASSVREGNSPLHF; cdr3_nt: TGTGCCAGCAGCGTGCGGGAGGGGAATTCACCCCTCCACTTT
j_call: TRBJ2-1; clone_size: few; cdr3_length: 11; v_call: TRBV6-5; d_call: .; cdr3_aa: CASNLGHEQFF; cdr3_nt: TGTGCCAGCAATCTCGGCCATGAGCAGTTCTTC
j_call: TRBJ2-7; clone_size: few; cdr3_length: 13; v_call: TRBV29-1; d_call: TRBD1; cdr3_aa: CSVRDSRTYEQYF; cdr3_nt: TGCAGCGTTCGGGACAGTCGTACCTACGAGCAGTACTTC
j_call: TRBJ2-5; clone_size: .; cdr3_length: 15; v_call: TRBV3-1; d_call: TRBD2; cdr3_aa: CASSQALAAKETQYF; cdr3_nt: TGTGCCAGCAGCCAAGCGCTAGCGGCTAAAGAGACCCAGTACTTC
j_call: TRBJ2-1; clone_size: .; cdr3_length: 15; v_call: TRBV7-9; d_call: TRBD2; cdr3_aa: CASSLPGGPGNEQFF; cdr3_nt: TGTGCCAGCAGCTTGCCGGGGGGACCGGGCAATGAGCAGTTCTTC
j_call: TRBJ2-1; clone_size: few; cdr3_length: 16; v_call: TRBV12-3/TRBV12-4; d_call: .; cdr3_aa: CASTPGRPGIPNEQFF; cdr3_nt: TGTGCCAGCACCCCAGGTCGTCCGGGTATCCCCAATGAGCAGTTCTTC
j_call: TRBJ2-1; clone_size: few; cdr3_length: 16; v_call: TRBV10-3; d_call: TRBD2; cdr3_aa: CAISGPAGGSDNEQFF; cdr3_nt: TGTGCCATCAGTGGCCCAGCGGGAGGGAGCGACAATGAGCAGTTCTTC
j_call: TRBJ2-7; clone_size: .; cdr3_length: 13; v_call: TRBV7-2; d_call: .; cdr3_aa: CASSFGLGNEQYF; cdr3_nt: TGTGCCAGCAGCTTCGGGCTAGGAAACGAGCAGTACTTC
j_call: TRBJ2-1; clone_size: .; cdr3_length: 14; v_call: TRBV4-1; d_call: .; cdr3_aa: CASSPPTDYNEQFF; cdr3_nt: TGCGCCAGCAGCCCCCCGACAGACTACAATGAGCAGTTCTTC
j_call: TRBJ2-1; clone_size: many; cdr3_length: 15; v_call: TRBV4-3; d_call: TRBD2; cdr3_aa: CASSHLSGGKHEQFF; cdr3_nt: TGCGCCAGCAGCCACCTTAGCGGGGGTAAACATGAGCAGTTCTTC
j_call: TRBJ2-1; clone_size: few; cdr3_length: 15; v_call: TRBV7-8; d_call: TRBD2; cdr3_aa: CASSSTGGGHNEQFF; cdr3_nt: TGTGCCAGCAGCTCTACTGGCGGGGGGCACAATGAGCAGTTCTTC
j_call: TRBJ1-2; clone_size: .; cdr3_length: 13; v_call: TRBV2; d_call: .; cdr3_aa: CASSEDRLRGYTF; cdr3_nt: TGTGCCAGCAGTGAGGACCGCCTGAGGGGCTACACCTTC
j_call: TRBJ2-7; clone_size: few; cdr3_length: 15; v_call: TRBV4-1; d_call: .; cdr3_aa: CASSPNVGVIYEQYF; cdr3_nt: TGCGCCAGCAGCCCAAACGTTGGGGTGATTTACGAGCAGTACTTC